A single sample gave rise to the 10 T cell receptor beta chains below, sequenced in a study of blood T cell repertoires in COVID-19. Sequenced by immunoSEQ multiplex PCR; TCRdb stores in-frame clones only, minus some. This table has approximately 210,000 clones, 82% appearing once. The sample consisted of peripheral blood. The receptor set was obtained from a woman between 40 and 55 years old with acute or convalescent COVID-19.

The rearrangement uses TRBV19 and TRBJ1-2; D is uncertain. Germline V CDR1 and CDR2: LNHDA, SQIVND (reference sequence). V was cut by 2 bases and J by 0 bases, with 13 bases left in between. This CDR3 contains 16 residues. The CDR3 is CASSIFGTAANYGYTF. The CDR3 bases are TGTGCCAGTAGTATATTTGGAACAGCTGCTAACTATGGCTACACCTTC. The variable domain in full, with the rest retrieved from reference TRBV19 and TRBJ1-2, is DGGITQSPKYLFRKEGQNVTLSCEQNLNHDAMYWYRQDPGQGLRLIYYSQIVNDFQKGDIAEGYSVSREKKESFPLTVTSAQKNPTAFYLCASSIFGTAANYGYTFGSGTRLTVV.

The chain couples TRBV11-1 to TRBJ1-2; 10 bases are a match to TRBD1. V trimming: 5 bases; J trimming: 6 bases; junction bases outside the gene matches: 6. In germline, CDR1 is SGHAT, CDR2 FQDESV (reference sequence). The CDR3 runs 14 residues. CDR3 sequence reads: CASSHAGQGDGYTF. Written as DNA, the CDR3 is TGTGCCAGCAGCCATGCCGGACAGGGGGATGGCTACACCTTC.

The sample holds a few counts of this clone. This rearrangement joins TRBV15 to TRBJ2-5; 7 nucleotides line up with TRBD2. CDR1 LNHNV and CDR2 YYDKDF come from the germline V gene (reference sequence). CDR3 length: 15 residues. After removal of 0 bases from V and 1 base from J, the junction contained 2 bases not matched to a gene. The CDR3 nucleotides read TGTGCCACCAGCAGAGATGGGGGGGGCCAAGAGACCCAGTACTTC. This codes for CATSRDGGGQETQYF.

The chain is built from TRBV14 and TRBJ2-1; D is perhaps TRBD1 (6 bases). Germline CDR1 and CDR2: SGHDN and FVKESK. This CDR3 is 18 amino acids long. V lost 0 bases and J lost 0, with 15 bases in between. The chain's CDR3 is CASSQDPAQGSSYNEQFF. The CDR3, as DNA: TGTGCCAGCAGCCAAGACCCCGCCCAGGGGAGCTCCTACAATGAGCAGTTCTTC.

The rearrangement links TRBV6-1 to TRBJ1-5; no definite D call. Trimming pared 3 bases from V and 11 bases from J, leaving 8 bases between. Germline values: CDR1 MNHNS, CDR2 SASEGT. The CDR3 consists of 11 residues. CDR3 DNA: TGTGCCAGCAGTGACCGGAGGGCCCAGCATTTT. It translates to CASSDRRAQHF.

The rearrangement joins TRBV7-9 to TRBJ2-1; 10 nucleotides match TRBD2. After removal of 2 bases from V and 7 bases from J, the junction contained 11 bases not matched to a gene. The germline gives CDR1 SEHNR, CDR2 FQNEAQ (reference sequence). The CDR3 runs to 17 residues. The CDR3 coding sequence is TGTGCCAGCAGCTTAAACGAGGAGCGGGAGGGGCGGAATGAGCAGTTCTTC. This codes for CASSLNEEREGRNEQFF. Together with reference TRBV7-9 and TRBJ2-1, the CDR3 gives the full variable domain: DTGVSQNPRHKITKRGQNVTFRCDPISEHNRLYWYRQTLGQGPEFLTYFQNEAQLEKSRLLSDRFSAERPKGSFSTLEIQRTEQGDSAMYLCASSLNEEREGRNEQFFGPGTRLTVL.

A single count supports this clone. The J gene is TRBJ1-1, the V gene TRBV6-6, with unresolved D. V dropped 7 bases and J dropped 1 base, with 10 bases sitting between them. The CDR3 runs to 13 residues. Germline loops: CDR1 MNHNY, CDR2 SVGAGI (reference sequence). The CDR3 reads CASIRSENTEAFF. DNA for the CDR3: TGTGCCAGCATACGGAGTGAGAACACTGAAGCTTTCTTT.

The J gene is TRBJ1-4, the V gene TRBV30; 7 bases are a match to TRBD1. In germline, CDR1 is GTSNPN, CDR2 SVGIG (reference sequence). The CDR3 is 15 amino acids. The ends lost 0 bases at V and 2 bases at J; junction bases unmatched: 3. The CDR3 sequence is CAWSVQGWTNEKLFF. In DNA, the CDR3 is TGTGCCTGGAGTGTACAGGGGTGGACTAATGAAAAACTGTTTTTT.

This chain joins TRBV10-1 and TRBJ2-7; 13 bases map to TRBD2. CDR1 is WNHNN and CDR2 is SYGVQD in the germline V gene (reference sequence). Losses at the gene ends were 6 bases for V and 4 bases for J; bases not matched to a gene: 9. The CDR3 contains 16 residues. For the CDR3, the DNA is TGCGCCAGCAGAACCGGGACTAGCGGGATAGGATACGAGCAGTACTTC. Its translation: CASRTGTSGIGYEQYF.

V usage is TRBV5-6 and J usage is TRBJ2-7; tentatively, D is TRBD1 (7 bases). CDR3 length: 12 amino acids. Germline lookup yields CDR1 SGHDT and CDR2 YYEEEE. V dropped 4 bases and J dropped 4 bases, with 9 bases sitting between them. For the CDR3, the DNA is TGTGCCAGCAGCCCAGGGGGGTACGAGCAGTACTTC. Its protein product is CASSPGGYEQYF.